These 17 T cell receptor beta chains were all obtained from the same sample, sequenced in a study of T-cell reconstitution after alpha-beta-depleted transplantation in children. The TCRbeta library was prepared with unique molecular identifiers. TCRdb analysed the PCR reads with MiXCR anew, one entry per CDR3 protein. This table has about 830,000 distinct CDR3 sequences, roughly 16% appearing once. The material sequenced was PBMCs, mostly from graft donor cells, taken 360 days after TCRalphabeta/CD19-depleted stem cell transplant. The receptors shown here come from a male patient aged 10-17 years who had a stem cell transplant for acute lymphoblastic leukemia, so the T cells may come from the graft donor.

This clonotype appeared a few times. The chain carries TRBV29-1 and TRBJ2-7; 8 bases map to TRBD2. Looked up from germline, CDR1 is SQVTM and CDR2 is ANQGSEA. With 1 base clipped from V and 0 bases from J, the junction kept 5 bases outside the gene matches. The CDR3 totals 15 residues. This CDR3 reads CSVEGISGSSYEQYF. The CDR3 nucleotides are TGCAGCGTTGAAGGTATCAGCGGGAGCTCCTACGAGCAGTACTTC.

The chain recombines TRBV5-1 with TRBJ1-1; 7 nucleotides align to TRBD1. With 4 bases clipped from V and 5 bases from J, the junction kept 8 bases outside the gene matches. CDR3 length: 14 amino acids. Germline loops: CDR1 SGHRS, CDR2 YFSETQ. CDR3 nucleotide sequence: TGCGCCAGCAGCGTTTTACAGGGGCCTACTGAAGCTTTCTTT. The encoded protein is CASSVLQGPTEAFF.

This rearrangement joins TRBV5-6 to TRBJ2-2, with D uncertain. Trimming stripped 4 bases from V and 6 bases from J, with 19 bases between. Germline V gene data show CDR1 as SGHDT and CDR2 as YYEEEE. The CDR3 runs 16 residues. The CDR3, as DNA: TGTGCCAGCAGCCCTCCCGGGTTACGAGTTTCCGGGGAGCTGTTTTTT. Translation: CASSPPGLRVSGELFF.

The chain links TRBV27 to TRBJ2-7; TRBD1 matches at 7 bases. The CDR3 length is 18 residues. The germline CDR1 and CDR2 sequences are MNHEY and SMNVEV (reference sequence). The J segment lost 0 bases and the V segment lost 3 bases, leaving 14 bases of the junction unmatched. DNA for the CDR3: TGTGCCAGCAGTTTTTTCACTGGGACAGCTACGAGCTCCTACGAGCAGTACTTC. Amino acids: CASSFFTGTATSSYEQYF.

The chain joins TRBV7-2 to TRBJ2-2; perhaps TRBD1 as D (5 bases). The CDR3 is made up of 15 amino acids. CDR1 is SGHTA, CDR2 FQGNSA, per germline. V was cut by 2 bases and J by 7 bases, with 14 bases left in between. The CDR3 region is CASSLLSGKGGELFF. CDR3 sequence (DNA): TGTGCCAGCAGCTTACTATCAGGGAAGGGCGGGGAGCTGTTTTTT.

The rearrangement links TRBV5-1 to TRBJ1-2; D call uncertain. Looked up from germline, CDR1 is SGHRS and CDR2 is YFSETQ. This CDR3 has 14 amino acids. Trimming removed 1 base from V and 4 bases from J, with 11 bases in between. This chain's CDR3 is CASSLSDGGYGYTF. The CDR3 DNA reads TGCGCCAGCAGCTTGTCGGACGGCGGCTATGGCTACACCTTC. The full variable domain, rest sourced from reference TRBV5-1 and TRBJ1-2, is KAGVTQTPRYLIKTRGQQVTLSCSPISGHRSVSWYQQTPGQGLQFLFEYFSETQRNKGNFPGRFSGRQFSNSRSEMNVSTLELGDSALYLCASSLSDGGYGYTFGSGTRLTVV.

V gene TRBV11-2 combines with J gene TRBJ2-5; 10 nucleotides match TRBD2. Trimming at V came to 1 base and at J to 5 bases, leaving 13 bases not matched to a gene. CDR1 and CDR2 (germline): SGHAT, FQNNGV. The CDR3 has 18 amino acids. CDR3 coding DNA: TGTGCCAGCAGCTTAGTAGCGGGGGGTGCGGGGACCATGGAGACCCAGTACTTC. Translating it yields CASSLVAGGAGTMETQYF.

The genes are TRBV7-9 and TRBJ2-5; 7 nucleotides line up with TRBD1. Germline loops: CDR1 SEHNR, CDR2 FQNEAQ (reference sequence). The CDR3 consists of 16 residues. The trim removed 4 bases at V and 0 bases at J, leaving 8 bases unmatched. The CDR3 DNA reads as TGTGCCAGCAGCTCCCCCGACAGGGTATACCAAGAGACCCAGTACTTC. Its translation is CASSSPDRVYQETQYF. The full variable domain, completed using reference TRBV7-9 and TRBJ2-5, is DTGVSQNPRHKITKRGQNVTFRCDPISEHNRLYWYRQTLGQGPEFLTYFQNEAQLEKSRLLSDRFSAERPKGSFSTLEIQRTEQGDSAMYLCASSSPDRVYQETQYFGPGTRLLVL.

The rearrangement links TRBV7-9 to TRBJ2-1, with 13 positions matching TRBD2. With 5 bases clipped from V and 6 bases from J, the junction kept 7 bases outside the gene matches. CDR1 is SEHNR, CDR2 FQNEAQ, per germline (reference sequence). The CDR3 is made up of 16 amino acids. The CDR3 DNA sequence: TGTGCCAGCAGCCCAACCGGGACTAGCGGGATCAATGAGCAGTTCTTC. This gives the protein CASSPTGTSGINEQFF.

This clonotype was counted only a few times. This chain uses TRBV5-1 with TRBJ2-5; a weak D match, TRBD2 (5 bases). Germline CDR1 reads SGHRS; CDR2 reads YFSETQ. This CDR3 is built from 15 residues. V was pared by 0 bases and J by 0 bases, with 9 bases between. Written as DNA, the CDR3 is TGCGCCAGCAGCTTGGCTCACGGGGACCAAGAGACCCAGTACTTC. Amino acid sequence: CASSLAHGDQETQYF.

The chain links TRBV3-1 to TRBJ2-7; 8 bases are shared with TRBD2. CDR3 length: 16 residues. V was clipped by 0 bases and J by 4 bases; unmatched bases: 8. The germline CDR1 and CDR2 sequences are LGHDT and YNNKEL (reference sequence). The CDR3 sequence is CASSQDNRLAQYEQYF. CDR3 nucleotide sequence: TGTGCCAGCAGCCAAGATAACCGACTAGCGCAGTACGAGCAGTACTTC.

This clonotype was observed a handful of times. J is TRBJ1-2 and V is TRBV25-1, with 9 bases matching TRBD1. J gave up 1 base and V 1 base, and 1 base lay outside the gene matches. This CDR3 has 15 amino acids. The V gene's germline CDR1 is MGHDK and CDR2 SYGVNS. The CDR3 nucleotides read TGTGCCAGCAGTGAATTGGGACAGGGTAACTATGGCTACACCTTC. It yields the protein CASSELGQGNYGYTF.

There are a few counts of this clonotype. The chain has TRBV5-1 and TRBJ2-3, with no clear D. Germline CDR1 reads SGHRS; CDR2 reads YFSETQ. Between the trimmed V and J ends, which lost 7 bases and 1 base, there was a span of 7 bases. The CDR3 runs 12 residues. The CDR3: CASRTRTDTQYF. As DNA, the CDR3 is TGCGCCAGCCGGACCCGCACAGATACGCAGTATTTT. Combining the CDR3 with reference TRBV5-1 and TRBJ2-3 gives the whole variable domain KAGVTQTPRYLIKTRGQQVTLSCSPISGHRSVSWYQQTPGQGLQFLFEYFSETQRNKGNFPGRFSGRQFSNSRSEMNVSTLELGDSALYLCASRTRTDTQYFGPGTRLTVL.

The rearrangement joins TRBV2 to TRBJ2-3, with D perhaps being TRBD1 or TRBD2 (5 bases each). The CDR3 contains 14 residues. V lost 8 bases, J lost 1 base, and 13 bases lay in between. CDR1 SNHLY and CDR2 FYNNEI come from the germline V gene. The CDR3 region has the DNA TGTGCCAGCTTGAGGGGTGGTCGCACAGATACGCAGTATTTT. Protein product: CASLRGGRTDTQYF.

This chain connects TRBV12-3 or TRBV12-4 to TRBJ2-1, with 9 bases aligning to TRBD2. J lost 9 bases, V lost 3 bases, and 9 bases had no gene match. There are 15 residues in the CDR3. CDR3 bases: TGTGCCAGCAGTTTCTGGCTAGCGGGAATTCGTGAGCAGTTCTTC. This gives the protein CASSFWLAGIREQFF.

The chain couples TRBV20-1 to TRBJ1-3; D is perhaps TRBD1 (5 bases). V dropped 6 bases and J dropped 4 bases, with 22 bases sitting between them. Germline CDR1 reads DFQATT; CDR2 reads SNEGSKA (reference sequence). The CDR3 length is 16 residues. Here the CDR3 DNA reads TGCAGTGCGTACGACAACAGGCCCCTTAAGGGAAACACCATATATTTT. Residues: CSAYDNRPLKGNTIYF.

The rearrangement uses TRBV5-1 and TRBJ2-3, with 7 bases identical to TRBD2. The CDR3 sequence is 13 residues long. With V trimmed by 10 bases and J by 0 bases, 5 bases remained unmatched. From germline, CDR1 is SGHRS and CDR2 YFSETQ. The CDR3 protein is CALERDSTDTQYF. The CDR3 region has the DNA TGCGCCCTCGAGCGGGACAGCACAGATACGCAGTATTTT.